These 10 T cell receptor beta chains were sequenced from one sample in a study of cytomegalovirus exposure and HLA in healthy donors. Primers for the PCR totalled 60 Vbeta and 13 Jbeta. Data came from immunoSEQ multiplex PCR; TCRdb stores just in-frame clones and leaves some out. The repertoire holds about 160,000 clones, with around 85% as singletons. Input material: PBMCs. These receptors were obtained from a man aged 40-50 years in good health and CMV-seronegative.

This clone was recorded a few times. This rearrangement joins TRBV5-3 to TRBJ2-5, with 7 bases matching TRBD1. TRBV5-3 is sorted into the ORF group, with uncertain function. The V segment lost 4 bases and the J segment 2 bases; nucleotides outside the gene matches: 5. The CDR3 runs to 14 residues. The CDR3 loop reads CARSGDRAQETQYF. In DNA form, the CDR3 reads TGTGCCAGAAGCGGCGACAGGGCTCAAGAGACCCAGTACTTC.

The V gene is TRBV4-1, the J gene TRBJ2-3, with 7 bases fitting TRBD2. The germline CDR1 and CDR2 sequences are MGHRA and YSYEKL. J lost 7 bases, V lost 0 bases, and 7 bases had no gene match. This CDR3 has 15 amino acids. CDR3: CASSQDRGGLNTQYF. CDR3 sequence (DNA): TGCGCCAGCAGCCAAGATCGGGGAGGGCTTAATACGCAGTATTTT.

The chain uses TRBV28 and TRBJ1-1; a possible D gene is TRBD1 (5 bases). The CDR3 sequence is 14 residues long. Germline loops: CDR1 MDHEN, CDR2 SYDVKM. Trimming pared 2 bases from V and 7 bases from J, leaving 14 bases between. The CDR3 loop is CASSLPGLGGEAFF. The CDR3 DNA follows: TGTGCCAGCAGTTTACCGGGGCTGGGGGGTGAAGCTTTCTTT.

CDR3 DNA sequence: TGCGCCAGCAGCCAAGTGGCAGGGGCCGCCTACGAGCAGTACTTC. Translation: CASSQVAGAAYEQYF. The V gene is TRBV4-1, the J gene TRBJ2-7; a weak D match, TRBD1 (6 bases). Germline CDR1 and CDR2: MGHRA and YSYEKL. Trimming cost V 1 base and J 2 bases, with 12 bases left between them. CDR3 length: 15 residues.

The genes are TRBV10-3 and TRBJ1-1; 7 bases map to TRBD1. Germline V gene sequence: CDR1 ENHRY, CDR2 SYGVKD. V shed 4 bases and J 5 bases; nucleotides not matched to a gene: 7. This CDR3 has 14 residues. As DNA, the CDR3 is TGTGCCATCAGTGGTTCGACAGGGCGGACTGAAGCTTTCTTT. Protein product: CAISGSTGRTEAFF.

The genes are TRBV5-1 and TRBJ2-7; perhaps TRBD2 as D (6 bases). The CDR3 is 14 residues long. The ends were cut back, 0 bases at V and 3 bases at J, with 10 bases in the middle. Germline V CDR1 and CDR2: SGHRS, YFSETQ. The CDR3 spells CASSLVGLSYEQYF. CDR3 sequence (DNA): TGCGCCAGCAGCTTGGTGGGACTCAGCTACGAGCAGTACTTC.

This chain joins TRBV30 and TRBJ1-1; TRBD1 might be the D (6 bases). In germline, CDR1 is GTSNPN, CDR2 SVGIG (reference sequence). Deletions cut 1 base from V and 5 bases from J, with 14 bases between. The CDR3 extends over 14 amino acids. CDR3 sequence reads: CAWSAIGGGTEAFF. The CDR3 DNA is TGTGCCTGGAGTGCCATAGGGGGGGGGACTGAAGCTTTCTTT.

The gene calls are TRBV30 and TRBJ1-1; D possibly corresponds to TRBD1 (5 bases). V was trimmed by 2 bases and J by 1 base, leaving 17 bases between them. Germline assignment: CDR1 GTSNPN and CDR2 SVGIG (reference sequence). The CDR3 totals 16 residues. This CDR3 is CAWSRGLVSSNTEAFF. The CDR3 DNA reads TGTGCCTGGAGTCGGGGGTTGGTAAGTTCGAACACTGAAGCTTTCTTT.

This clone occurred once. The V gene is TRBV14, the J gene TRBJ2-2; TRBD1 agrees at 7 bases. Germline-derived CDR1 and CDR2 are SGHDN and FVKESK. The length of the CDR3 is 17 residues. After removal of 1 base from V and 3 bases from J, the junction contained 8 bases not matched to a gene. The CDR3 region has the DNA TGTGCCAGCAGCCAAGGGAGGTTAGGGGGCTACACCGGGGAGCTGTTTTTT. Amino acid sequence: CASSQGRLGGYTGELFF.

The rearrangement links TRBV7-3 to TRBJ1-6, with 7 bases fitting TRBD1. Germline V CDR1 and CDR2: SGHTA, FQGTGA. The CDR3 consists of 14 residues. Germline trimming cut 5 bases from V and 7 bases from J; bases unmatched to any gene: 5. The CDR3, as DNA: TGTGCCAGCAGCAAAGGGGACAGCAATTCACCCCTCCACTTT. Its protein product is CASSKGDSNSPLHF.